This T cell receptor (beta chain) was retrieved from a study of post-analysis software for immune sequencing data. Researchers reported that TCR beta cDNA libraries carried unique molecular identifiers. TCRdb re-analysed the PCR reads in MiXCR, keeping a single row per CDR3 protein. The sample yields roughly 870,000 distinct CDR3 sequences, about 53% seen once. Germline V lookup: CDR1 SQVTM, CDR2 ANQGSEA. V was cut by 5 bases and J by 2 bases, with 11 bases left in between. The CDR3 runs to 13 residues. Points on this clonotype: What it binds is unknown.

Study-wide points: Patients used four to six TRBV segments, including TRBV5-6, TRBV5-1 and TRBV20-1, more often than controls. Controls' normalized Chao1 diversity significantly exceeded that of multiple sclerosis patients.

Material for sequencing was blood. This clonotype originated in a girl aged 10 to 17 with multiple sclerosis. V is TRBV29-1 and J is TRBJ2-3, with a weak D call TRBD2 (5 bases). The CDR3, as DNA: TGCAGCGTTTTAAGGGAGTACACAGATACGCAGTATTTT. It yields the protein CSVLREYTDTQYF.